Here is one TCR beta chain with its context. Its antigen is unidentified. Clones were read by immunoSEQ multiplex PCR, and TCRdb kept only the in-frame ones, dropping some. The sample shows just over 350,000 clones, around 84% of them seen only once. The data are from a study of Ad26.COV2.S vaccination and SARS-CoV-2 variants. Study background: Dosing was one shot or two shots 56 days apart.

The CDR3 spans 14 residues. Trimming took 0 bases from V and 5 from J, leaving 8 bases between them. Germline CDR1 reads SGHDT; CDR2 reads YYEEEE. Treatment of the sample: 19 received Ad26.COV2.S at low or high dose, single or two shots; about 5 received placebo; per-sample allocation not given. The samples were gathered on day 63 after the first injection of vaccine or placebo. A Boston adult aged 18-55 years was the donor. Its platform was an Ad26 vector, and its expressed antigen was Wuhan-strain SARS-CoV-2 spike. Regarding the study as a whole: Greater spike-specific TCR breadth was seen in vaccine recipients than in placebo recipients.

The source material was peripheral blood, sampled in a trial of Ad26.COV2.S vaccine versus placebo. This sequence originates from a person between 18 and 60 years old who received the Ad26.COV2.S COVID-19 vaccine or a placebo. The chain recombines TRBV5-6 with TRBJ2-2; D unclear. CDR3 region: CASSLALDTGELFF. CDR3 in DNA: TGTGCCAGCAGCTTGGCTCTGGATACCGGGGAGCTGTTTTTT.